This T cell receptor beta chain was identified during a study of monozygotic twins with cystic fibrosis. Study in general: With about 15 PCR cycles, barcoded libraries came from around 2.9 micrograms of fragmented DNA.

Some clones are missing from TCRdb's copy, which holds only in-frame ones; the method was immunoSEQ multiplex PCR. The data contain about 36,000 clones, 84% of them singletons. The V gene lost 3 bases and the J gene lost 5 bases, with 10 bases spanning the gap. The germline gives CDR1 GTSNPN, CDR2 SVGIG (reference sequence). The CDR3 runs 13 residues. Sample: blood. This chain links TRBV30 with TRBJ1-4; D gene ambiguous. The clonotype originates from a girl aged 2 to 9 with cystic fibrosis. The CDR3 DNA reads as TGTGCCTGGAGCCGGGAGCGGAATGAAAAACTGTTTTTT. Protein: CAWSRERNEKLFF.